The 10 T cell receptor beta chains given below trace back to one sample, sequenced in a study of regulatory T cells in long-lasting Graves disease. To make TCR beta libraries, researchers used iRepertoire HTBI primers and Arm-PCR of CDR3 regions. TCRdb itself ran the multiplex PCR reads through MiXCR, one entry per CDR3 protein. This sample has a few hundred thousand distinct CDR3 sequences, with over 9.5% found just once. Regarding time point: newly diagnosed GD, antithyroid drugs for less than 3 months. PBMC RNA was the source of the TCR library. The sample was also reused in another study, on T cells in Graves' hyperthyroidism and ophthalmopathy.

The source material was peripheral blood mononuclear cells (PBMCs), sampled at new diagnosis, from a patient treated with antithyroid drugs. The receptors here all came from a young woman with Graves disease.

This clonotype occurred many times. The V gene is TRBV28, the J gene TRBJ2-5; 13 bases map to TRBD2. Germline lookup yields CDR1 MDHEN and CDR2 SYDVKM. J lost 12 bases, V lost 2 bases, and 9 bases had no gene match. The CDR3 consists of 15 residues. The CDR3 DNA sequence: TGTGCCAGCAGTTTAAGGGGGACTAGCGGGGCCCATGAGTACTTC. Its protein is CASSLRGTSGAHEYF.

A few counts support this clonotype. Here the CDR3 reads CASSLTVPGELFF. CDR3 nucleotide sequence: TGTGCCAGCAGCTTAACGGTTCCCGGGGAGCTGTTTTTT. The chain carries TRBV7-9 and TRBJ2-2; D gene ambiguous. Trimming took off 2 bases at V and 6 bases at J, with 7 bases between the two ends. Germline CDR1 and CDR2: SEHNR and FQNEAQ (reference sequence). This CDR3 comprises 13 residues.

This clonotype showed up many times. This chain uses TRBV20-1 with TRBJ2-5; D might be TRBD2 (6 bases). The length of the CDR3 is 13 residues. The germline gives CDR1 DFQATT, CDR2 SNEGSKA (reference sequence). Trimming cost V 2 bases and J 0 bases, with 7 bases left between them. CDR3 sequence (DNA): TGCAGTGCTAGACGGGGGTACCAAGAGACCCAGTACTTC. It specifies CSARRGYQETQYF.

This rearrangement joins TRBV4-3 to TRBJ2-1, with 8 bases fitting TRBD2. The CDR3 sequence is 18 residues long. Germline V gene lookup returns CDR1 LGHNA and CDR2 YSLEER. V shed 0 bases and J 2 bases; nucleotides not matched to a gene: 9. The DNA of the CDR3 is TGCGCCAGCAGCCAAGACCGGGGGGGACTAGGCGCCTACAATGAGCAGTTCTTC. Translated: CASSQDRGGLGAYNEQFF.

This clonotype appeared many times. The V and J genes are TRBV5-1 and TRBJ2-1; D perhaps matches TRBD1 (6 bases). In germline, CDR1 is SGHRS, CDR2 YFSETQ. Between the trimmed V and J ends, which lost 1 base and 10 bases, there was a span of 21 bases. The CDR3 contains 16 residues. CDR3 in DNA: TGCGCCAGCAGCTTGTGGACAGACAGACCCTCCTGGGAGCAGTTCTTC. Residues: CASSLWTDRPSWEQFF.

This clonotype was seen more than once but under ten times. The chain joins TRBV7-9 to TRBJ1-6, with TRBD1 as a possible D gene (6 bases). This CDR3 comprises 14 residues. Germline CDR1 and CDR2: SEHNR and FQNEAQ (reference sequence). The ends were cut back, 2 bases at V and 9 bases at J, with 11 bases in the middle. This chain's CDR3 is CASSLQGFGSPLHF. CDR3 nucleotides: TGTGCCAGCAGCTTACAGGGGTTTGGTTCACCCCTCCACTTT. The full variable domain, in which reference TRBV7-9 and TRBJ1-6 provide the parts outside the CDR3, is DTGVSQNPRHKITKRGQNVTFRCDPISEHNRLYWYRQTLGQGPEFLTYFQNEAQLEKSRLLSDRFSAERPKGSFSTLEIQRTEQGDSAMYLCASSLQGFGSPLHFGNGTRLTVT.

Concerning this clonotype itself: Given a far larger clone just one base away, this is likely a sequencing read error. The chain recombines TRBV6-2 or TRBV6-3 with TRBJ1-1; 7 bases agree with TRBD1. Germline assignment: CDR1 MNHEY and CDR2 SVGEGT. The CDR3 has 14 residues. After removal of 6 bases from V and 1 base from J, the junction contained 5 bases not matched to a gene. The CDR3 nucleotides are TGTGCCAGCAGACCGGGACAGTCGAACACTGAAGCTTTCTTT. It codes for CASRPGQSNTEAFF.

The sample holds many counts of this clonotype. CDR3 DNA: TGTGCCAGCAGGGAGATTGAGCTTTCCTACGAGCAGTACTTC. This gives the protein CASREIELSYEQYF. This chain joins TRBV27 and TRBJ2-7; D call uncertain. The germline V gene encodes CDR1 MNHEY and CDR2 SMNVEV (reference sequence). The CDR3 extends over 14 amino acids. Trimming cost V 6 bases and J 1 base, with 13 bases left between them.

The CDR3 DNA sequence: TGTGCCAGCAGTCCGGGCCTACGGCAGTATTTT. It specifies CASSPGLRQYF. The chain recombines TRBV28 with TRBJ2-3; D is unresolved. CDR1 and CDR2 from the germline V gene are MDHEN and SYDVKM. The CDR3 spans 11 residues. Trimming took off 5 bases at V and 11 bases at J, with 11 bases between the two ends.

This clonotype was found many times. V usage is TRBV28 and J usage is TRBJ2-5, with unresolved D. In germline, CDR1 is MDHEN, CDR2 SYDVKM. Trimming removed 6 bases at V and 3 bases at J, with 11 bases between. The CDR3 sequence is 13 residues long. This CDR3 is CASRPPQKETQYF. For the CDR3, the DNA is TGTGCCAGCAGGCCGCCCCAGAAAGAGACCCAGTACTTC.